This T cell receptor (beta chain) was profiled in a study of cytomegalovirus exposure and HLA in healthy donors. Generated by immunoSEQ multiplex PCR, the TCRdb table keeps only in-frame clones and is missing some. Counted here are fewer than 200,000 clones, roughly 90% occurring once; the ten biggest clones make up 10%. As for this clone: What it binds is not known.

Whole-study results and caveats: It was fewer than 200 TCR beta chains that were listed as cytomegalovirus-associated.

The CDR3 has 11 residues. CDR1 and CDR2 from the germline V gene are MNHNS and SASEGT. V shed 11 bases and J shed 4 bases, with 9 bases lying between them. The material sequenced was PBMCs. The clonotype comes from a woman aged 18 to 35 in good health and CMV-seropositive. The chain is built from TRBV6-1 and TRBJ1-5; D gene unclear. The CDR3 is CAAAWNQPQHF. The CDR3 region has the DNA TGTGCCGCCGCGTGGAATCAGCCCCAGCATTTT.